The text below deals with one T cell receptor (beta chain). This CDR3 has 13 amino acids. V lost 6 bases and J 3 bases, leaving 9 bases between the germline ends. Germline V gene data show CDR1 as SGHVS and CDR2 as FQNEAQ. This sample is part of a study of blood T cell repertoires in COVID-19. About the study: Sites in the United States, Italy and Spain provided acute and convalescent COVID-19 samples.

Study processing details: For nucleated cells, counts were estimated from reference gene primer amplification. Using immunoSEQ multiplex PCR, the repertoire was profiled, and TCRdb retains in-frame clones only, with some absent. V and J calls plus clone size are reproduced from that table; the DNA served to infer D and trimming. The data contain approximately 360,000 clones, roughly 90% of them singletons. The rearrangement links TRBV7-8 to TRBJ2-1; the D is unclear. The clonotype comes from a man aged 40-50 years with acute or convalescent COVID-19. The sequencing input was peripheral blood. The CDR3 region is CASSPTVYNEQFF. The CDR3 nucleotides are TGTGCCAGCAGTCCCACTGTCTACAATGAGCAGTTCTTC.